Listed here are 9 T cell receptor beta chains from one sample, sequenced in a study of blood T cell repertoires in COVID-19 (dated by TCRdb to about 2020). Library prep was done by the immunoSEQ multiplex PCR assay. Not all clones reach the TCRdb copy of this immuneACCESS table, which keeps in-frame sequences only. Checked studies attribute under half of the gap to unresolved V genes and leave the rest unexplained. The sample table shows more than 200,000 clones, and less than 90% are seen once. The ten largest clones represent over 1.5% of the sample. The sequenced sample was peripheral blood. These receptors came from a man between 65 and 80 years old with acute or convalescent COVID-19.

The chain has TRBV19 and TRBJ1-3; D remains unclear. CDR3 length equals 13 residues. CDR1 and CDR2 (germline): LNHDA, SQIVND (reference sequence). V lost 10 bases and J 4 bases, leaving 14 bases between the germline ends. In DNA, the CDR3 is TGTGCCACTTTAGACAATCCAGGAAACACCATATATTTT. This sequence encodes CATLDNPGNTIYF.

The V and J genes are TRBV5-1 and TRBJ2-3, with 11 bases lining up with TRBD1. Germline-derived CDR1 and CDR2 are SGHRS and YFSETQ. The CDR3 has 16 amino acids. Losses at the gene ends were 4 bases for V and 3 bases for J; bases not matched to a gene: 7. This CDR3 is CASSVGQGEGTDTQYF. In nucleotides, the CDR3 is TGCGCCAGCAGCGTGGGACAGGGGGAAGGAACAGATACGCAGTATTTT.

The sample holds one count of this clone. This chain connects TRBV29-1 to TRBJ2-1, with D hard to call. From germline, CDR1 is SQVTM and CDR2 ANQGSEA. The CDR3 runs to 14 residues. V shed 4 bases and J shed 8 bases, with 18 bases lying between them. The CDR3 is CSVVHIYGGDEQFF. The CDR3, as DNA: TGCAGCGTTGTCCATATATACGGCGGAGATGAGCAGTTCTTC.

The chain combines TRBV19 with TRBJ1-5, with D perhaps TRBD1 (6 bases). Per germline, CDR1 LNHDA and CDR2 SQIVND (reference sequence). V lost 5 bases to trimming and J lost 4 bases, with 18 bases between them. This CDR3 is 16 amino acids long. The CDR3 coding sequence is TGTGCCAGTAGTGGGGGACACACAGTGATTAATCAGCCCCAGCATTTT. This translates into CASSGGHTVINQPQHF.

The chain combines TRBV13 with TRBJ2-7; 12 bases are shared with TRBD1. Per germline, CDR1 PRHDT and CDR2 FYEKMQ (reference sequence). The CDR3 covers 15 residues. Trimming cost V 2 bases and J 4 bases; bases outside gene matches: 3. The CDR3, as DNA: TGTGCCAGCAGCTTACAGGGACAGGGGGCTTACGAGCAGTACTTC. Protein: CASSLQGQGAYEQYF. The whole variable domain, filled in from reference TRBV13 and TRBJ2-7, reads AAGVIQSPRHLIKEKRETATLKCYPIPRHDTVYWYQQGPGQDPQFLISFYEKMQSDKGSIPDRFSAQQFSDYHSELNMSSLELGDSALYFCASSLQGQGAYEQYFGPGTRLTVT.

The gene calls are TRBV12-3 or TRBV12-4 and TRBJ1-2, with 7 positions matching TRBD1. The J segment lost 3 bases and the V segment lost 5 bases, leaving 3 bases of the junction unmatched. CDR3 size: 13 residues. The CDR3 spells CASSIGTDYGYTF. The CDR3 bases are TGTGCCAGCAGTATCGGGACAGACTATGGCTACACCTTC.

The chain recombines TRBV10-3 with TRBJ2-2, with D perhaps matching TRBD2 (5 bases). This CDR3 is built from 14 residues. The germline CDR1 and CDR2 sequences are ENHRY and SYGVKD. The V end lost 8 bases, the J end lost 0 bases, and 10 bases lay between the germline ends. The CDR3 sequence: CAISSGANTGELFF. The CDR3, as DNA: TGTGCCATCTCCTCCGGGGCGAACACCGGGGAGCTGTTTTTT.

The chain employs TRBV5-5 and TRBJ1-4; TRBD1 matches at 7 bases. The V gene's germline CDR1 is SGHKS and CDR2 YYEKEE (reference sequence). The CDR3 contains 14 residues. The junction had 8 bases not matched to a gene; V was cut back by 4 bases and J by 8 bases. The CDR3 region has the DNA TGTGCCAGCAGCGCGGGACAGTGGATGGAAAAACTGTTTTTT. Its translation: CASSAGQWMEKLFF.

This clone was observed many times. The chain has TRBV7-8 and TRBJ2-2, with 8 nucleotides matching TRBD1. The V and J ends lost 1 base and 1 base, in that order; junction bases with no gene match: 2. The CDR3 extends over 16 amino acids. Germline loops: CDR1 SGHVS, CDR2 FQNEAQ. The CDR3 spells CASSLVGTGNTGELFF. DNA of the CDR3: TGTGCCAGCAGCTTAGTTGGGACAGGGAACACCGGGGAGCTGTTTTTT.